The rows below give T cell receptor beta chains drawn from one sample of a study of shared clonotypes between healthy human individuals. Sequencing used immunoSEQ multiplex PCR; TCRdb keeps in-frame clones, though not all of them. Counted here are 2 million to 2.5 million clones, approximately 93% occurring once; the ten biggest clones make up 0.35% to 0.45%. Sequencing was done on a sample of naive CD4+ T cells from PBMCs. These receptors were collected from a man younger than 35 in good health. Some clones in this sample may be carry-over from other donors' samples. Both conserved end residues are part of each CDR3. A D gene is named only where the DNA matches it firmly. A row's size may be missing; if present it is once, few, many or a size class.

v_gene	abundance	j_gene	d_gene	CDR3nt	CDR3aa
TRBV27	.	TRBJ1-2	.	TGTGCCAGCAGTCCAAAAATACCCTATGGCTACACCTTC	CASSPKIPYGYTF
TRBV29-1	once	TRBJ2-7	TRBD1	TGCAGCGTTCTACCGGGACAGGGCACCTACGAGCAGTACTTC	CSVLPGQGTYEQYF
TRBV28	.	TRBJ1-2	.	TGTGCCAGCAGTTTGGACAGCCACTATGGCTACACCTTC	CASSLDSHYGYTF
TRBV18	once	TRBJ1-3	.	TGTGCCAGCTCCCGGGACTCTGGAAACACCATATATTTT	CASSRDSGNTIYF
TRBV7-3	.	TRBJ2-2	TRBD1	TGTGCCAGCAGCTTAACAGGGGGACAGGGTAGAACCGGGGAGCTGTTTTTT	CASSLTGGQGRTGELFF
TRBV15	.	TRBJ2-7	.	TGTGCCACCAGCACCCGGGCTCGGGGGATCGACGAGCAGTACTTC	CATSTRARGIDEQYF
TRBV7-2	.	TRBJ2-1	TRBD2	TGTGCCAGCAGCTTAGGGGTGATAGCGGGATGGGGTTGGCATGAGCAGTTCTTC	CASSLGVIAGWGWHEQFF
TRBV28	.	TRBJ2-1	.	TGTGCCAGCAGCTGTGTAAGCTGCAATGAGCAGTTCTTC	CASSCVSCNEQFF
TRBV5-8	.	TRBJ1-3	TRBD1	TGTGCCAGCAGCTCACAGGGGGTCCGAAACACCATATATTTT	CASSSQGVRNTIYF
TRBV6-5	.	TRBJ2-5	TRBD2	TGTGCCAGCAGGACAAGCGGGAGAGGGGGAGAGACCCAGTACTTC	CASRTSGRGGETQYF
TRBV2	.	TRBJ2-3	.	TGTGCCAGCACTTTTTCAGATACGCAGTATTTT	CASTFSDTQYF
TRBV28	.	TRBJ1-3	.	TGTGCCAGCTGCCGTGTCAGGATAAGAAACACCATATATTTT	CASCRVRIRNTIYF
TRBV7-3	.	TRBJ2-3	.	TGTGCCAGCAGCCCGCCCGGGGGCACAGATACGCAGTATTTT	CASSPPGGTDTQYF
TRBV2	.	TRBJ1-4	TRBD1	TGTGCCAGCAGAAAAGGGGGGGGACAGGGGCACGAAAAACTGTTTTTT	CASRKGGGQGHEKLFF
TRBV28	.	TRBJ2-3	.	TGTGCCAGCACTCCCAAGGGGGCCTCGTCGAGGAGGGTGGCAGATACGCAGTATTTT	CASTPKGASSRRVADTQYF
TRBV6-5	.	TRBJ1-6	TRBD1	TGTGCCAGCAGCCCATCCGGGACAGCCAATTCACCCCTCCACTTT	CASSPSGTANSPLHF
TRBV6-1	.	TRBJ2-3	TRBD1	TGTGCCAGCAGCTGGGGACAGACCTACACAGATACGCAGTATTTT	CASSWGQTYTDTQYF